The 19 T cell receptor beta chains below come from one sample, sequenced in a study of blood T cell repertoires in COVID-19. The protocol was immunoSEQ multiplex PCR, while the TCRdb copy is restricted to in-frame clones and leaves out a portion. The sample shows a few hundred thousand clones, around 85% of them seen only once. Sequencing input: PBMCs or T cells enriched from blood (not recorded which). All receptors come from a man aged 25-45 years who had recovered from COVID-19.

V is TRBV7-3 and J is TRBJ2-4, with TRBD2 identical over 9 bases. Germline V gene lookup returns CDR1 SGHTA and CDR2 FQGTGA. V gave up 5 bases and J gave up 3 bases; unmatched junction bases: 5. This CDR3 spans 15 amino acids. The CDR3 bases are TGTGCCAGCAGCGTCGGACTAGCGAGCAAAAACATTCAGTACTTC. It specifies CASSVGLASKNIQYF.

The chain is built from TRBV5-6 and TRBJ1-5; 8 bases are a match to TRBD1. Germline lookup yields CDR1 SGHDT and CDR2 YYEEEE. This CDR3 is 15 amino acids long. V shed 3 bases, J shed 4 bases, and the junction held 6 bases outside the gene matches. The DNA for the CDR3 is TGTGCCAGCAGCTACGGACAGGGTCTAAATCAGCCCCAGCATTTT. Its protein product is CASSYGQGLNQPQHF.

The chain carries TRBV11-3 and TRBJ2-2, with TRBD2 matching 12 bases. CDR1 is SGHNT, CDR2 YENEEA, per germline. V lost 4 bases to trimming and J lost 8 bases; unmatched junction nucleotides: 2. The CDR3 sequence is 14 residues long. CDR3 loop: CASSSGLAGGELFF. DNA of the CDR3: TGTGCCAGCAGCTCCGGACTAGCGGGGGGGGAGCTGTTTTTT.

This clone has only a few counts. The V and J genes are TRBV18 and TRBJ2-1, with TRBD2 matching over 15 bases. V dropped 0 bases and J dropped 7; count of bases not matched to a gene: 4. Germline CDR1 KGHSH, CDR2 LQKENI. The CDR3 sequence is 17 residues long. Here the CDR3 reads CASSPPRTSGGANEQFF. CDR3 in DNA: TGTGCCAGCTCACCACCCCGGACTAGCGGGGGGGCGAATGAGCAGTTCTTC.

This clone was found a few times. CDR3: CASTKDRSSYEQYF. The CDR3 DNA is TGTGCCAGCACCAAGGACAGGAGCTCCTACGAGCAGTACTTC. This chain joins TRBV7-2 and TRBJ2-7, with 7 bases aligning to TRBD1. Trimming removed 7 bases from V and 0 bases from J; junction bases left unmatched: 6. The CDR3 consists of 14 residues. CDR1 is SGHTA, CDR2 FQGNSA, per germline.

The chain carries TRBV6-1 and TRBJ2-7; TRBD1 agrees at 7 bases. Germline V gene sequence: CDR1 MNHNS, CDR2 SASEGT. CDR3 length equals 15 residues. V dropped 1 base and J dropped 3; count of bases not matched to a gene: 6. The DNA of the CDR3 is TGTGCCAGCAGTGAAGATCAGGGGGTTGGCTACGAGCAGTACTTC. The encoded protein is CASSEDQGVGYEQYF.

This CDR3 reads CASSQSGGSEQFF. Written as DNA, the CDR3 is TGTGCCAGCAGCCAGAGCGGGGGTAGTGAGCAGTTCTTC. V usage is TRBV3-1 (or the pseudogene TRBV3-2) and J usage is TRBJ2-1, with 8 bases that match TRBD2. Germline lookup yields CDR1 LGHDT and CDR2 YNNKEL (reference sequence). Unmatched junction bases numbered 4, after V lost 3 bases and J lost 9 bases. The CDR3 is 13 amino acids.

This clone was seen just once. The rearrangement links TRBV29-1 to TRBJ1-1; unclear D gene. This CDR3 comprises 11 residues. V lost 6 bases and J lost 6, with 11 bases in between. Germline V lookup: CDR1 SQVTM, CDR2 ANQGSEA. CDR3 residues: CSVGRRAEAFF. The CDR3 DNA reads TGCAGCGTCGGAAGGAGGGCTGAAGCTTTCTTT.

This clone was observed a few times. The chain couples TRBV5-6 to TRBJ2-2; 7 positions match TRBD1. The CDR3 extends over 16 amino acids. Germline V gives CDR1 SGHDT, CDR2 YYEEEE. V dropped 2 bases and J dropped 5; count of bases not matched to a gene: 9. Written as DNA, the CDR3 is TGTGCCAGCAGCTTATTTGGTACGACAGGGACCGGGGAGCTGTTTTTT. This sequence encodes CASSLFGTTGTGELFF.

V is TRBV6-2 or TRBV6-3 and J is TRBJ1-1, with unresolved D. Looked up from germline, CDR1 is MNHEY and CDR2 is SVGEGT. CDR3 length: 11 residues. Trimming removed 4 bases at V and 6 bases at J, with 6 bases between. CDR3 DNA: TGTGCCAGCAGTTTTTATTCTGAAGCTTTCTTT. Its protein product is CASSFYSEAFF.

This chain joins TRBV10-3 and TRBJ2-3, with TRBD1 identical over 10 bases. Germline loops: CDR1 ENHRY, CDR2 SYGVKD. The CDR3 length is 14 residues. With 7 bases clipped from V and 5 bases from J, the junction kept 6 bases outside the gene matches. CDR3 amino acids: CAITRQGAGDTQYF. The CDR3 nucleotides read TGTGCCATCACCAGACAGGGGGCGGGAGATACGCAGTATTTT.

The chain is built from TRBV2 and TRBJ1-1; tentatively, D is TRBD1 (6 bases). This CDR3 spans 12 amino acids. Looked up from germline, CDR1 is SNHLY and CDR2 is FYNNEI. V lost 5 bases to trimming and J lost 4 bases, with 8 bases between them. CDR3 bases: TGTGCCAGCAGTCAGGGGCCCACTGAAGCTTTCTTT. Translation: CASSQGPTEAFF. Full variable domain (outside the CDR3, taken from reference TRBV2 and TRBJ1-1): EPEVTQTPSHQVTQMGQEVILRCVPISNHLYFYWYRQILGQKVEFLVSFYNNEISEKSEIFDDQFSVERPDGSNFTLKIRSTKLEDSAMYFCASSQGPTEAFFGQGTRLTVV.

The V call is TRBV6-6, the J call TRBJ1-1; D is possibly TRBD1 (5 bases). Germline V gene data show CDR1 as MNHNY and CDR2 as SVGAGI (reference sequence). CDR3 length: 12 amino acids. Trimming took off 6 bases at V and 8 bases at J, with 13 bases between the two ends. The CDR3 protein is CASSQGETEAFF. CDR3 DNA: TGTGCCAGCAGCCAGGGTGAGACCGAAGCTTTCTTT.

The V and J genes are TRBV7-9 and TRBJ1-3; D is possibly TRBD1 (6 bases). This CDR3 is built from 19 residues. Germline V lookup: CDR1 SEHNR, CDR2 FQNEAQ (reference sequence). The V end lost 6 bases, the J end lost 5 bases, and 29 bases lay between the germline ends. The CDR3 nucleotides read TGTGCCAGCAGACCATCGGGGCGGACAGTACCCAAGAGGAGAAACACCATATATTTT. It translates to CASRPSGRTVPKRRNTIYF.

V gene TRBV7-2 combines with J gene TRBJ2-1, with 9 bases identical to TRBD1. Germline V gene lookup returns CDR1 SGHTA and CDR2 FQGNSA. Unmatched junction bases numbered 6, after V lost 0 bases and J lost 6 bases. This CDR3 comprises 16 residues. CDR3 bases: TGTGCCAGCAGCTTAGCGACCGGGACAGGGCGCAATGAGCAGTTCTTC. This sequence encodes CASSLATGTGRNEQFF. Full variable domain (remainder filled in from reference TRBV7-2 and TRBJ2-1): GAGVSQSPSNKVTEKGKDVELRCDPISGHTALYWYRQSLGQGLEFLIYFQGNSAPDKSGLPSDRFSAERTGGSVSTLTIQRTQQEDSAVYLCASSLATGTGRNEQFFGPGTRLTVL.

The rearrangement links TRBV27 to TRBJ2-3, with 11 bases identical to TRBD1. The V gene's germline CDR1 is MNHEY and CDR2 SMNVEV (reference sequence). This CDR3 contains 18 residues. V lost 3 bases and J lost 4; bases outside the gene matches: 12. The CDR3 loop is CASSFSLWTGGVADTQYF. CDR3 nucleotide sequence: TGTGCCAGCAGTTTTTCATTGTGGACAGGGGGCGTCGCAGATACGCAGTATTTT.

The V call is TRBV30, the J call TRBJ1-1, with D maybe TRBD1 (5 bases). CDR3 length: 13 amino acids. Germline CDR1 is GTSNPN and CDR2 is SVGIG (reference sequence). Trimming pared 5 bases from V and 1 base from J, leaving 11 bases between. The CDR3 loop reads CAWAQDRNTEAFF. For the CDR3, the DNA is TGTGCCTGGGCACAAGACAGGAACACTGAAGCTTTCTTT.

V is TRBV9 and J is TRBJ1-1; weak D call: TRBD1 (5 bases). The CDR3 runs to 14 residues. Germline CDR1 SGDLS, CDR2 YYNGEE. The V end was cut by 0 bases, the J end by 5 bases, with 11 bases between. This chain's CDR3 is CASSVVDSRTEAFF. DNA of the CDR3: TGTGCCAGCAGCGTAGTTGACAGTCGTACTGAAGCTTTCTTT.

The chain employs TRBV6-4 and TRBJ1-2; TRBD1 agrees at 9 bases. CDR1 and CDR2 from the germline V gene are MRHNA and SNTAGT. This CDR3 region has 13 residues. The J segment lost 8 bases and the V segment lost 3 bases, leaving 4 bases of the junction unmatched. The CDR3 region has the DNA TGTGCCAGCAGTGAAAGGACAGGGGCCGGCTACACCTTC. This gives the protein CASSERTGAGYTF.